This passage covers 8 T cell receptor beta chains from one sample sequenced in a study of blood T cell repertoires in COVID-19 (dated by TCRdb to about 2020). Libraries were prepared through the immunoSEQ multiplex PCR assay. TCRdb holds this immuneACCESS table with in-frame rearrangements only. Some clones are missing; in checked studies, unresolved V genes explain under half, and the rest has no known cause. For this sample the table gives about 94,000 clones, of which over 60% were detected only once. Almost 50% of the sample lies in the top ten. Sequenced sample: peripheral blood. All receptors derive from a human donor in a cohort sampled during active COVID-19.

This clone was found a few times. The chain has TRBV30 and TRBJ2-4; D is perhaps TRBD2 (5 bases). Germline V CDR1 and CDR2: GTSNPN, SVGIG (reference sequence). V was trimmed by 5 bases and J by 0 bases, leaving 14 bases between them. CDR3 length: 15 residues. DNA of the CDR3: TGTGCCTGGGGAGGTACGGGGTTAGCCAAAAACATTCAGTACTTC. Translating it yields CAWGGTGLAKNIQYF.

The CDR3: CASSRDRGNYEQYF. CDR3 in DNA: TGTGCCAGCTCTAGGGACAGAGGAAACTACGAGCAGTACTTC. The chain recombines TRBV18 with TRBJ2-7; the match to TRBD1 covers 7 bases. Unmatched junction bases numbered 8, after V lost 6 bases and J lost 3 bases. From germline, CDR1 is KGHSH and CDR2 LQKENI. This CDR3 comprises 14 residues.

V and J are TRBV15 and TRBJ2-1, with D possibly being TRBD1 (6 bases). There are 14 residues in the CDR3. CDR1 is LNHNV, CDR2 YYDKDF, per germline (reference sequence). Trimming stripped 0 bases from V and 7 bases from J, with 10 bases between. CDR3 nucleotides: TGTGCCACCAGCAGAGATCAGGGGAAGAATGAGCAGTTCTTC. Its translation: CATSRDQGKNEQFF.

The chain employs TRBV28 and TRBJ1-3; D is undetermined. Germline-derived CDR1 and CDR2 are MDHEN and SYDVKM. V was pared by 6 bases and J by 2 bases, with 11 bases between. The CDR3 consists of 14 residues. CDR3 nucleotides: TGTGCCAGCAGCCTGATTGGAGCTGGAAACACCATATATTTT. Its translation is CASSLIGAGNTIYF.

This sequence joins TRBV5-1 and TRBJ2-7, with D perhaps TRBD1 (6 bases). V was shortened by 6 bases and J by 3 bases, with 22 bases between the two germline ends. The CDR3 contains 16 residues. Germline V gene sequence: CDR1 SGHRS, CDR2 YFSETQ. The CDR3 loop is CASKQNTRGSSYEQYF. CDR3 nucleotide sequence: TGCGCCAGCAAGCAGAACACCAGGGGATCAAGCTACGAGCAGTACTTC.

This chain links TRBV19 with TRBJ2-1; 13 positions match TRBD2. The CDR3 spans 17 residues. CDR1 and CDR2 from the germline V gene are LNHDA and SQIVND (reference sequence). J was trimmed by 3 bases and V by 4 bases; bases with no gene match: 6. The CDR3: CASSTPWTSGSYNEQFF. The CDR3 coding sequence is TGTGCCAGTAGTACCCCATGGACTAGCGGGAGCTACAATGAGCAGTTCTTC. Full variable domain (missing parts from reference TRBV19 and TRBJ2-1): DGGITQSPKYLFRKEGQNVTLSCEQNLNHDAMYWYRQDPGQGLRLIYYSQIVNDFQKGDIAEGYSVSREKKESFPLTVTSAQKNPTAFYLCASSTPWTSGSYNEQFFGPGTRLTVL.

V is TRBV5-1 and J is TRBJ2-5; TRBD2 agrees at 7 bases. The CDR3 spans 15 residues. V lost 2 bases and J lost 2; bases outside the gene matches: 6. The germline gives CDR1 SGHRS, CDR2 YFSETQ. DNA of the CDR3: TGCGCCAGCAGCTTCCGGGGGGAACCACAAGAGACCCAGTACTTC. It is translated as CASSFRGEPQETQYF.

This clone has a single count. One end of the junction is discordant with germline, which a read error may explain. The chain is built from TRBV7-8 and TRBJ2-7, with D perhaps TRBD2 (6 bases). This CDR3 comprises 13 residues. Germline V gives CDR1 SGHVS, CDR2 FQNEAQ. The CDR3 reads CASSQRGTPKECF. CDR3 DNA sequence: TGTGCCAGCAGCCAACGCGGGACTCCCAAAGAGTGCTTC.